The clone carrying this T cell receptor (beta chain) was found a few times. Using its own MiXCR run on the 5' RACE reads, TCRdb lists one record per CDR3 protein. The sample yields 50,000 to 70,000 distinct CDR3 sequences, about 15% seen once. The sample comes from a study of early T cells in non-severe SARS-CoV-2 infection. Background on the study: Unsorted whole blood bulk RNA was sequenced, with unpaired chains.

Germline V lookup: CDR1 SEHNR, CDR2 FQNEAQ (reference sequence). The CDR3 has 14 residues. V was pared by 1 base and J by 5 bases, with 11 bases between. V usage is TRBV7-9 and J usage is TRBJ1-1; D perhaps matches TRBD1 (5 bases). The origin of this receptor is an adult who was a healthcare worker with PCR-confirmed SARS-CoV-2 infection or an uninfected control (not recorded which). The sample consisted of whole blood, taken at baseline. CDR3 in amino acids: CASSLVMGETEAFF. The CDR3 coding sequence is TGTGCCAGCAGCTTAGTTATGGGGGAGACTGAAGCTTTCTTT.